This TCR beta chain derives from a study of spatial heterogeneity in lung cancer. In the study overall: TCR transcript abundance in tumor regions was strongly correlated with the T cell module score obtained from matched bulk RNA-seq. Unique TCR and UMI combinations averaged more than ten appearances each in raw reads.

The time point: sample taken at primary tumor resection. In each case, whole RNA from tumor, nontumor lung or frozen PBMC was sequenced unsorted. This clonotype was found many times. Its antigen is not known. TCR cDNA molecules were tagged individually, and each one carried a unique molecular identifier. TCRdb reprocessed the 5' RACE reads via MiXCR and lists one record per CDR3 protein. The sample has about 27,000 distinct CDR3 sequences, approximately 7% seen once. Findings of the study overall: In tumors, expanded intratumoral alpha and beta TCR counts tracked mutation counts.

This CDR3 has 14 amino acids. The V gene's germline CDR1 is MDHEN and CDR2 SYDVKM. Trimming shortened V by 10 bases and J by 10 bases, and 23 bases separated the two germline ends. The material was lung tumor tissue, obtained at surgery. The genes are TRBV28 and TRBJ2-1, with a tentative D call TRBD2 (7 bases). The sequence derives from a male donor with early-stage non-small cell lung cancer. The CDR3 coding sequence is TGTGCCACCAGGGTAGGGGGGGCTTTGGCGGAGCAGTTCTTC. Its protein is CATRVGGALAEQFF.